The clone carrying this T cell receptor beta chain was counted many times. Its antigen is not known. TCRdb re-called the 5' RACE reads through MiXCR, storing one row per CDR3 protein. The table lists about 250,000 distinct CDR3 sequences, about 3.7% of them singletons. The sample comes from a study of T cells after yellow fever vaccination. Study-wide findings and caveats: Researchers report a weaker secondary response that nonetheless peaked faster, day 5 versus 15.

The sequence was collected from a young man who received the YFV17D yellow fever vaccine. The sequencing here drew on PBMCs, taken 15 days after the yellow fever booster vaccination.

In DNA form, the CDR3 reads TGCGCCAGCAGCGAGAGTATCGAGGTCTCTAGTTCACCCCTCCACTTT. It encodes CASSESIEVSSSPLHF. The chain carries TRBV5-1 and TRBJ1-6; D is unclear. The V and J ends lost 4 bases and 9 bases respectively, with 20 bases between them. The CDR3 covers 16 residues. The germline V gene has CDR1 SGHRS and CDR2 YFSETQ.